This T cell receptor (beta chain) was identified during a study of control samples from healthy donors and cancer patients. J lost 5 bases, V lost 6 bases, and 3 bases had no gene match. Germline V gene lookup returns CDR1 WSHSY and CDR2 SAAADI. CDR3 length: 13 residues. Data came from immunoSEQ multiplex PCR; TCRdb stores just in-frame clones and leaves some out. Found here are about 77,000 clones, approximately 92% of them singletons; the top ten hold nearly 6%. This chain connects TRBV10-2 to TRBJ2-1, with 8 positions matching TRBD2. The receptor comes from a woman aged 60-75 years in good health. The sequenced material came from blood. The chain's CDR3 is CASRAGVNNEQFF. CDR3 coding DNA: TGCGCCAGCAGAGCGGGAGTTAACAATGAGCAGTTCTTC.